This T cell receptor beta chain was documented in a study of blood T cell repertoires in COVID-19. Study at large: The cDNA or gDNA used as material had been derived from T cells, B-cell-depleted T cells, or PBMCs.

Source study methods: Estimation of nucleated cell counts was performed using reference gene primer amplification. The protocol was immunoSEQ multiplex PCR, while the TCRdb copy is restricted to in-frame clones and leaves out a portion. V, J and clone size were drawn from that table, and D and trimming were deduced from the DNA. The sample holds about 170,000 clones; roughly 91% are singletons and the top ten take over 2%. This clonotype was obtained from a man aged 45-60 years who had recovered from COVID-19. Sequenced sample: peripheral blood.

The CDR3 loop reads CASGHKTGGSEQYF. Here the CDR3 DNA reads TGTGCTAGTGGTCACAAGACAGGGGGATCCGAGCAGTACTTC. V is TRBV12-5 and J is TRBJ2-7; 9 bases fit TRBD1. The CDR3 length is 14 residues. J lost 6 bases, V lost 5 bases, and 8 bases had no gene match. CDR1 LGHNT and CDR2 FRNRAP come from the germline V gene.